A single sample is the source of the 32 T cell receptor beta chains below, sequenced in a study of identical twins. TCRdb passed the 5' RACE reads through MiXCR, listing each CDR3 protein once. The repertoire holds approximately 350,000 distinct CDR3 sequences, with approximately 13% as singletons. These data were also filed under a second study, of yellow fever vaccine responses in identical twins.

Sequencing was done on a sample of CD8+ T cells sorted from blood. These receptors were collected from a woman younger than 35 in good health.

This chain links TRBV24-1 with TRBJ2-7; D might be TRBD1 (6 bases). Trimming took off 7 bases at V and 5 bases at J, with 29 bases between the two ends. The CDR3 length is 18 residues. Germline CDR1 and CDR2: KGHDR and SFDVKD. The CDR3 here is CATSPSKIGQNHEDEQYV. The CDR3 region has the DNA TGTGCCACCAGCCCCTCTAAGATAGGACAGAACCACGAGGACGAGCAGTACGTC.

This clonotype was seen ten or more times. The V call is TRBV12-3 or TRBV12-4, the J call TRBJ2-5; perhaps TRBD1 as D (5 bases). This CDR3 spans 13 amino acids. The V end lost 6 bases, the J end lost 2 bases, and 10 bases lay between the germline ends. CDR3 sequence: CASSPTVQETQYF. CDR3 DNA: TGTGCCAGCAGCCCGACAGTGCAAGAGACCCAGTACTTC.

This chain uses TRBV7-6 with TRBJ2-3, with D possibly TRBD2 on 6 matching bases. Germline loops: CDR1 SGHVS, CDR2 FNYEAQ. The CDR3 is made up of 13 amino acids. The V end was cut by 5 bases, the J end by 10 bases, with 16 bases between. The chain's CDR3 is CASSVAGEAPQYF. In nucleotides, the CDR3 is TGTGCCAGCAGCGTGGCTGGGGAGGCCCCGCAGTATTTT.

About this clonotype: A much larger clone differs from this one at a single base, so this may be a read error. This chain links TRBV12-3 or TRBV12-4 with TRBJ2-4, with 7 positions matching TRBD2. This CDR3 comprises 17 residues. CDR3 sequence (DNA): TGTGCCAGCAGTGCCGTATGGGGGAGGGTGGCCAAAATCATTCAGTACTTC. Translated: CASSAVWGRVAKIIQYF.

This clonotype was detected a few times. The rearrangement joins TRBV3-1 to TRBJ2-2; D not certain. Trimming left V 4 bases short and J 5 bases short, with 14 bases between. This CDR3 comprises 15 residues. Germline V CDR1 and CDR2: LGHDT, YNNKEL (reference sequence). As DNA, the CDR3 is TGTGCCAGCAGCCGGAAAGTCGCCGGGACCGGGGAGCTGTTTTTT. The encoded protein is CASSRKVAGTGELFF.

The rearrangement joins TRBV6-2 or TRBV6-3 to TRBJ2-1; 7 bases are a match to TRBD1. This CDR3 contains 14 residues. V shed 2 bases and J 8 bases; nucleotides not matched to a gene: 6. CDR1 MNHEY and CDR2 SVGEGT come from the germline V gene. The CDR3 here is CASSYTDRMDEQFF. For the CDR3, the DNA is TGTGCCAGCAGTTACACGGACAGGATGGATGAGCAGTTCTTC.

V is TRBV12-3 or TRBV12-4 and J is TRBJ1-6; D perhaps matches TRBD1 (5 bases). V shed 10 bases and J shed 6 bases, with 10 bases lying between them. The CDR3 has 12 residues. The CDR3 nucleotides read TGTGCCATCTCTGGGGCTAATTCACCCCTCCACTTT. It is translated as CAISGANSPLHF.

The chain couples TRBV20-1 to TRBJ2-1; a possible D gene is TRBD1 (5 bases). V was shortened by 6 bases and J by 10 bases, with 19 bases between the two germline ends. Germline-derived CDR1 and CDR2 are DFQATT and SNEGSKA (reference sequence). The CDR3 totals 13 residues. This CDR3 is CSALEMGGAEQFF. The DNA for the CDR3 is TGCAGTGCCTTAGAGATGGGTGGGGCGGAGCAGTTCTTC.

This clonotype occurred a few times. The V and J genes are TRBV20-1 and TRBJ2-1, with 13 bases matching TRBD2. V lost 3 bases to trimming and J lost 7 bases; unmatched junction nucleotides: 9. Germline CDR1 is DFQATT and CDR2 is SNEGSKA (reference sequence). The CDR3 spans 16 residues. The CDR3 protein is CSARVKGLAGPNEQFF. Here the CDR3 DNA reads TGCAGTGCTAGGGTGAAGGGACTAGCGGGACCGAATGAGCAGTTCTTC.

Notes on this clonotype: The CDR3 carries no conserved terminal phenylalanine or tryptophan, so it likely arises from a read error. This chain connects TRBV4-1 to TRBJ2-3; no reliable D call. V dropped 1 base and J dropped 3 bases, with 11 bases sitting between them. The germline V gene encodes CDR1 MGHRA and CDR2 YSYEKL. CDR3 size: 15 residues. This chain's CDR3 is CASSQVPGTTDTQYI. The CDR3 DNA is TGCGCCAGCAGCCAAGTCCCGGGTACTACAGATACGCAGTATATT.

The chain couples TRBV7-8 to TRBJ2-1, with 8 nucleotides matching TRBD2. CDR1 SGHVS and CDR2 FQNEAQ come from the germline V gene. V shed 4 bases, J shed 5 bases, and the junction held 10 bases outside the gene matches. This CDR3 is 16 amino acids long. CDR3 coding DNA: TGTGCCAGCAGCTCAGAAAGGTTAGCGGGGCACAATGAGCAGTTCTTC. It codes for CASSSERLAGHNEQFF.

The genes are TRBV3-1 and TRBJ2-1; D might be TRBD1 (6 bases). There are 15 residues in the CDR3. In germline, CDR1 is LGHDT, CDR2 YNNKEL (reference sequence). Trimming cost V 11 bases and J 5 bases, with 22 bases left between them. In DNA, the CDR3 is TGTGCCTGCTGCCAAGACAGGCGGGCAGACAATGAGCAGTTCTTC. Translation gives CACCQDRRADNEQFF.

The chain joins TRBV6-5 to TRBJ1-1; D remains ambiguous. With 0 bases removed from V and 5 bases from J, the gap between germline ends came to 16 bases. The germline CDR1 and CDR2 sequences are MNHEY and SVGAGI. This CDR3 has 16 residues. DNA for the CDR3: TGTGCCAGCAGTTACTCGTTTTCCGGCTCAAGGACTGAAGCTTTCTTT. This sequence encodes CASSYSFSGSRTEAFF.

This clonotype has a handful of counts. The rearrangement links TRBV7-8 to TRBJ2-1; 8 bases map to TRBD1. Germline-derived CDR1 and CDR2 are SGHVS and FQNEAQ. Trimming at V came to 6 bases and at J to 5 bases, leaving 3 bases not matched to a gene. The CDR3 consists of 13 residues. The CDR3 nucleotides are TGTGCCAGCAGTCAGGGGGCGGACAATGAGCAGTTCTTC. This translates into CASSQGADNEQFF.

This clonotype was recorded a few times. This chain links TRBV7-9 with TRBJ2-5; D call uncertain. Looked up from germline, CDR1 is SEHNR and CDR2 is FQNEAQ (reference sequence). Trimming took 5 bases from V and 4 from J, leaving 11 bases between them. This CDR3 contains 13 residues. CDR3 DNA sequence: TGTGCCAGCAGCCCCGACTCGAGAGAGACCCAGTACTTC. Its protein product is CASSPDSRETQYF.

This clonotype turned up a few times. In nucleotides, the CDR3 is TGTGCCAGCAGTGGAAGAGAAACCGGGGAGCTGTTTTTT. This translates into CASSGRETGELFF. The chain uses TRBV6-1 and TRBJ2-2; D is unresolved. V shed 4 bases and J shed 5 bases, with 8 bases lying between them. CDR1 MNHNS and CDR2 SASEGT come from the germline V gene. CDR3 length: 13 amino acids.

This clonotype has a handful of counts. The chain combines TRBV6-1 with TRBJ2-7, with unresolved D. Trimming left V 6 bases short and J 3 bases short, with 6 bases between. Per germline, CDR1 MNHNS and CDR2 SASEGT. CDR3 size: 11 residues. The chain's CDR3 is CASRTGYEQYF. DNA for the CDR3: TGTGCCAGCAGGACCGGCTACGAGCAGTACTTC.

A few counts support this clonotype. The chain recombines TRBV10-3 with TRBJ2-1; D gene unclear. The germline gives CDR1 ENHRY, CDR2 SYGVKD. The CDR3 covers 15 residues. Deletions cut 3 bases from V and 3 bases from J, with 12 bases between. The CDR3, as DNA: TGTGCCATCAGTGAAGGGCTAGATTACTACAATGAGCAGTTCTTC. It codes for CAISEGLDYYNEQFF.

The CDR3 DNA sequence: TGTGCCAGCAGTTCACAAGAACGGTTCCGAGCCCGTATTCAGTACTTC. Translated: CASSSQERFRARIQYF. This chain uses TRBV12-3 or TRBV12-4 with TRBJ2-4; D uncertain. This CDR3 is 16 amino acids long. Trimming took 4 bases from V and 10 from J, leaving 23 bases between them.

This clonotype was picked up many times. The rearrangement joins TRBV4-1 to TRBJ1-1; D is unresolved. Trimming pared 1 base from V and 7 bases from J, leaving 10 bases between. CDR1 is MGHRA and CDR2 is YSYEKL in the germline V gene. The CDR3 has 13 amino acids. The CDR3 region is CASSQGRHREAFF. The CDR3 region has the DNA TGCGCCAGCAGCCAAGGGAGACATCGTGAAGCTTTCTTT.

This clonotype was seen many times. This rearrangement joins TRBV3-1 to TRBJ2-2; D remains ambiguous. From germline, CDR1 is LGHDT and CDR2 YNNKEL (reference sequence). The CDR3 runs 14 residues. Trimming removed 5 bases from V and 6 bases from J, with 13 bases in between. The DNA of the CDR3 is TGTGCCAGCAGCTCTCGACCAGTCCCCGGGGAGCTGTTTTTT. Its translation is CASSSRPVPGELFF.

J is TRBJ2-1 and V is TRBV29-1; 9 nucleotides line up with TRBD1. Germline lookup yields CDR1 SQVTM and CDR2 ANQGSEA. The CDR3 has 14 residues. Trimming at V came to 6 bases and at J to 2 bases, leaving 5 bases not matched to a gene. CDR3 protein: CSVPQGAPYNEQFF. The CDR3 DNA follows: TGCAGCGTGCCACAGGGGGCGCCCTACAATGAGCAGTTCTTC.

This chain connects TRBV6-1 to TRBJ2-7; 8 nucleotides align to TRBD2. The CDR3 contains 17 residues. V lost 5 bases and J lost 5; bases outside the gene matches: 17. Germline assignment: CDR1 MNHNS and CDR2 SASEGT. This chain's CDR3 is CASSPLMAGGLLDEQYV. In DNA form, the CDR3 reads TGTGCCAGCAGTCCCCTAATGGCGGGGGGACTTCTGGACGAGCAGTACGTC.

This clonotype showed up just a few times. The V gene is TRBV29-1, the J gene TRBJ2-6; the D call may be TRBD1 or TRBD2 (5 bases each). The CDR3 has 13 residues. Germline CDR1 reads SQVTM; CDR2 reads ANQGSEA. The V gene lost 6 bases and the J gene lost 0 bases, with 6 bases spanning the gap. The CDR3, as DNA: TGCAGCGTGAGGGGCTCTGGGGCCAACGTCCTGACTTTC. It translates to CSVRGSGANVLTF.

The rearrangement uses TRBV12-3 or TRBV12-4 and TRBJ2-1; 11 bases line up with TRBD1. The CDR3 has 19 residues. J lost 4 bases, V lost 5 bases, and 16 bases had no gene match. This CDR3 is CASSIRTGGMPWAYNEQFF. The CDR3, as DNA: TGTGCCAGCAGTATACGGACAGGGGGCATGCCCTGGGCTTACAATGAGCAGTTCTTC.

This clonotype was detected only a few times. V is TRBV7-9 and J is TRBJ1-3, with D perhaps matching TRBD1 (6 bases). The CDR3 is 16 amino acids. Between the trimmed V and J ends, which lost 5 bases and 4 bases, there was a span of 18 bases. Per germline, CDR1 SEHNR and CDR2 FQNEAQ (reference sequence). In DNA, the CDR3 is TGTGCCAGCAGCCTGGAAGGGGGGGCCCGAGGAAACACCATATATTTT. As protein: CASSLEGGARGNTIYF.

The chain couples TRBV10-2 to TRBJ2-3; TRBD1 matches at 7 bases. J was trimmed by 5 bases and V by 3 bases; bases with no gene match: 5. The length of the CDR3 is 14 residues. CDR1 is WSHSY and CDR2 is SAAADI in the germline V gene. CDR3 nucleotides: TGCGCCAGCAGTGACGAGGGGGCGCGAGATACGCAGTATTTT. Residues: CASSDEGARDTQYF.

This chain uses TRBV29-1 with TRBJ2-1; 8 bases align to TRBD2. The germline CDR1 and CDR2 sequences are SQVTM and ANQGSEA. The V segment lost 7 bases and the J segment 0 bases; nucleotides outside the gene matches: 5. The CDR3 loop spans 14 amino acids. The CDR3 nucleotides are TGCAGCGGGGGGCGGGGGGCCTCCTACAATGAGCAGTTCTTC. Protein sequence: CSGGRGASYNEQFF.

This clonotype occurred a few times. The chain recombines TRBV7-9 with TRBJ2-2, with D perhaps TRBD2 (6 bases). Germline assignment: CDR1 SEHNR and CDR2 FQNEAQ (reference sequence). This CDR3 spans 16 amino acids. V was clipped by 5 bases and J by 0 bases, with 13 bases between them. CDR3 bases: TGTGCCAGCAGCACGAGGTCTAGCGCGAACACCGGGGAGCTGTTTTTT. Its protein is CASSTRSSANTGELFF.

This clonotype was counted only a few times. The rearrangement uses TRBV12-3 or TRBV12-4 and TRBJ2-3, with a possible D match to TRBD1 (5 bases). This CDR3 comprises 16 residues. V lost 2 bases and J lost 1, with 13 bases in between. The CDR3 loop reads CASSLRGERRTDTQYF. CDR3 in DNA: TGTGCCAGCAGTTTAAGGGGCGAACGACGCACAGATACGCAGTATTTT.

This clonotype turned up a few times. The rearrangement joins TRBV5-5 to TRBJ2-3; no clear D gene. CDR3 size: 15 residues. Trimming pared 6 bases from V and 3 bases from J, leaving 17 bases between. The germline CDR1 and CDR2 sequences are SGHKS and YYEKEE (reference sequence). The DNA for the CDR3 is TGTGCCAGCATCCCCTCCCCTGGGCGGACAGATACGCAGTATTTT. Translated: CASIPSPGRTDTQYF.

This clonotype came up a few times. V gene TRBV4-2 combines with J gene TRBJ1-3, with no clear D. V shed 1 base and J shed 0 bases, with 7 bases lying between them. The CDR3 runs to 15 residues. Germline CDR1 LGHNA, CDR2 YNFKEQ. CDR3 DNA: TGTGCCAGCAGCCAAGCAAAGGGCTCTGGAAACACCATATATTTT. This codes for CASSQAKGSGNTIYF.